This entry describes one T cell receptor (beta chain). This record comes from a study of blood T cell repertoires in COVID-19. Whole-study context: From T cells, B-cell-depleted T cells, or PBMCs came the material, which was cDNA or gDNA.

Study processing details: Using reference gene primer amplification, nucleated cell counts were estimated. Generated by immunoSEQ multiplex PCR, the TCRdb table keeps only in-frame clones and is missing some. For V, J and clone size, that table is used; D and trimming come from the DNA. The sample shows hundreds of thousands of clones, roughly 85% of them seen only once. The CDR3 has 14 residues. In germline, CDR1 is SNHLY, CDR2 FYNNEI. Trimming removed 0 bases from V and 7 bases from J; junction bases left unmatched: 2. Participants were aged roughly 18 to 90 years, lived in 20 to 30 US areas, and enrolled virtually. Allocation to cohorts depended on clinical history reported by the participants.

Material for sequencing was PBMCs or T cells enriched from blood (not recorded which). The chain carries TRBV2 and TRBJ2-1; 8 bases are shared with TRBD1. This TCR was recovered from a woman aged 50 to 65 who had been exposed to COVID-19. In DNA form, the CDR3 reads TGTGCCAGCAGTGAAGCCAGGGGGCGAAATGAGCAGTTCTTC. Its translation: CASSEARGRNEQFF.